These 13 T cell receptor beta chains came from one sample sequenced in a study of T cells in Graves' hyperthyroidism and ophthalmopathy. Amplification of TCR beta CDR3 regions used RNA as the template. When the TCR CDR3 underwent first-round RT-PCR, the HTBI primer set was used. MiXCR, applied by TCRdb to the multiplex PCR reads, yields one record per CDR3 protein. This table holds fewer than 900,000 distinct CDR3 sequences, roughly 17% found once. What was sequenced was blood. Receptor source: a man aged 18 to 30 with Graves' hyperthyroidism.

In this sample, this clonotype turned up a few times. The V call is TRBV28, the J call TRBJ2-7; 7 nucleotides match TRBD1. The CDR3 contains 14 residues. Germline V lookup: CDR1 MDHEN, CDR2 SYDVKM. The V segment lost 5 bases and the J segment 3 bases; nucleotides outside the gene matches: 7. CDR3 nucleotides: TGTGCCAGCAGTCGTGGGGGACAGAACTACGAGCAGTACTTC. This translates into CASSRGGQNYEQYF.

This clonotype is a singleton in its sample. The chain has TRBV5-4 and TRBJ1-2; TRBD1 matches at 7 bases. V gave up 0 bases and J gave up 1 base; unmatched junction bases: 9. The CDR3 is made up of 17 amino acids. The germline V gene has CDR1 SGHNT and CDR2 YYREEE (reference sequence). The CDR3 loop is CASSLGQGALLNYGYTF. Here the CDR3 DNA reads TGTGCCAGCAGCTTGGGACAGGGCGCTCTACTTAACTATGGCTACACCTTC.

The chain recombines TRBV12-3 or TRBV12-4 with TRBJ1-5; 8 bases are shared with TRBD1. This CDR3 comprises 16 residues. Trimming removed 4 bases from V and 7 bases from J; junction bases left unmatched: 12. This CDR3 is CASSYFARGLSQPQHF. The CDR3 nucleotides read TGTGCCAGCAGTTATTTCGCCAGGGGGCTTAGCCAGCCCCAGCATTTT.

The chain recombines TRBV10-3 with TRBJ2-7, with 7 bases fitting TRBD2. After removal of 5 bases from V and 4 bases from J, the junction contained 8 bases not matched to a gene. Per the germline V gene, CDR1 is ENHRY and CDR2 is SYGVKD. The CDR3 is 14 amino acids. The CDR3 reads CAISPAGLPYEQYF. CDR3 DNA sequence: TGTGCCATCAGTCCCGCGGGACTACCATACGAGCAGTACTTC.

This clonotype was counted a few times. The chain links TRBV12-5 to TRBJ2-7; no clear D gene. The CDR3 sequence is 13 residues long. Germline CDR1 is LGHNT and CDR2 is FRNRAP. V was trimmed by 2 bases and J by 5 bases, leaving 10 bases between them. In DNA, the CDR3 is TGTGCTAGTGGTTTGAACATTCTCGACGAGCAGTACTTC. Protein: CASGLNILDEQYF.

This clonotype has ten or more counts. V usage is TRBV18 and J usage is TRBJ2-5, with 14 bases lining up with TRBD2. The CDR3 has 15 amino acids. Germline V lookup: CDR1 KGHSH, CDR2 LQKENI. Trimming took 6 bases from V and 3 from J; bases not matched to a gene: 3. The DNA of the CDR3 is TGTGCCAGCTCCGTGGGACTAGCGGGAGAAGAGACCCAGTACTTC. It encodes CASSVGLAGEETQYF.

Ten or more counts support this clonotype. V and J are TRBV2 and TRBJ1-1, with 8 bases matching TRBD1. Germline V CDR1 and CDR2: SNHLY, FYNNEI. The V segment lost 6 bases and the J segment 5 bases; nucleotides outside the gene matches: 8. This CDR3 is built from 14 residues. The CDR3 here is CASSAPGGRTEAFF. The CDR3 DNA is TGTGCCAGCAGCGCCCCAGGGGGCAGGACTGAAGCTTTCTTT.

This clonotype was found a few times. The chain joins TRBV19 to TRBJ1-1; TRBD1 might be the D (5 bases). Germline loops: CDR1 LNHDA, CDR2 SQIVND (reference sequence). The V gene lost 5 bases and the J gene lost 1 base, with 11 bases spanning the gap. CDR3 length: 14 amino acids. In DNA, the CDR3 is TGTGCCAGTAGTCCGACAGCGACGAACACTGAAGCTTTCTTT. This gives the protein CASSPTATNTEAFF.

This clonotype has just a few counts. The chain couples TRBV7-9 to TRBJ1-5; D is unclear. The V and J ends lost 5 bases and 3 bases respectively, with 17 bases between them. The length of the CDR3 is 16 residues. Germline loops: CDR1 SEHNR, CDR2 FQNEAQ (reference sequence). The CDR3 DNA follows: TGTGCCAGCAGCCACGGAGGAGTTTTCGACAATCAGCCCCAGCATTTT. Protein sequence: CASSHGGVFDNQPQHF.

In regard to this clonotype: In this CDR3 the conserved last residue, phenylalanine or tryptophan, is missing, so a read error is likely. The chain recombines TRBV28 with TRBJ2-3; 9 positions match TRBD2. V was pared by 3 bases and J by 3 bases, with 4 bases of the junction left unmatched. There are 15 residues in the CDR3. The germline gives CDR1 MDHEN, CDR2 SYDVKM. As DNA, the CDR3 is TGTGCCAGCAGTTTGGCGGGAGGGATGACAGATACGCAGTATTCT. It encodes CASSLAGGMTDTQYS.

This clonotype was seen many times. The V call is TRBV7-2, the J call TRBJ2-5; 8 positions agree with TRBD2. V shed 3 bases and J 1 base; nucleotides not matched to a gene: 4. The CDR3 is 15 amino acids. The germline V gene has CDR1 SGHTA and CDR2 FQGNSA. This CDR3 reads CASSFFSGTQETQYF. The CDR3 DNA reads TGTGCCAGCAGCTTTTTTAGCGGGACCCAAGAGACCCAGTACTTC. Complete variable domain (other parts from reference TRBV7-2 and TRBJ2-5): GAGVSQSPSNKVTEKGKDVELRCDPISGHTALYWYRQSLGQGLEFLIYFQGNSAPDKSGLPSDRFSAERTGGSVSTLTIQRTQQEDSAVYLCASSFFSGTQETQYFGPGTRLLVL.

This clonotype showed up many times. The chain couples TRBV12-3 or TRBV12-4 to TRBJ1-1; no clear D gene. The CDR3 sequence is 15 residues long. Between the trimmed V and J ends, which lost 8 bases and 3 bases, there was a span of 19 bases. The CDR3 loop reads CASSKGTEMYTEAFF. CDR3 coding DNA: TGTGCCAGCTCTAAAGGCACCGAAATGTACACTGAAGCTTTCTTT.

Ten or more counts support this clonotype. The CDR3 protein is CASSLGVWSRDTDTQYF. CDR3 bases: TGTGCCAGCAGCTTAGGGGTTTGGTCGCGGGACACAGATACGCAGTATTTT. The gene calls are TRBV11-3 and TRBJ2-3, with a weak D call TRBD2 (6 bases). This CDR3 has 17 amino acids. V was pared by 1 base and J by 2 bases, with 16 bases between. The germline CDR1 and CDR2 sequences are SGHNT and YENEEA.